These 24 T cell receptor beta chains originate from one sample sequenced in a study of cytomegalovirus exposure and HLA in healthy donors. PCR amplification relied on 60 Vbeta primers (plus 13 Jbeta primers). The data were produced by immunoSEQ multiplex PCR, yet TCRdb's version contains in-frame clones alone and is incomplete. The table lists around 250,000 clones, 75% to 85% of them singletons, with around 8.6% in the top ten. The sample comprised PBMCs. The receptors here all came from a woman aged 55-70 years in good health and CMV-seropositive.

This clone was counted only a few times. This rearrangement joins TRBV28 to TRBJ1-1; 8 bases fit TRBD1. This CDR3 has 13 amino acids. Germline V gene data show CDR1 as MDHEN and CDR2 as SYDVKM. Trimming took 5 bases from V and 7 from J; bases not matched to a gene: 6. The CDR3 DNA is TGTGCCAGCAGTAGCAGGGGGCTGGATGAAGCTTTCTTT. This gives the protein CASSSRGLDEAFF.

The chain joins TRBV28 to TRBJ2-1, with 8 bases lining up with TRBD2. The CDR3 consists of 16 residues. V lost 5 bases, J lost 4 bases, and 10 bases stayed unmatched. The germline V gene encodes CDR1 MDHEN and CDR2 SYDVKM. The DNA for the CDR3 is TGTGCCAGCAGTACTATAGCGGGAAGCCAATACAATGAGCAGTTCTTC. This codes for CASSTIAGSQYNEQFF.

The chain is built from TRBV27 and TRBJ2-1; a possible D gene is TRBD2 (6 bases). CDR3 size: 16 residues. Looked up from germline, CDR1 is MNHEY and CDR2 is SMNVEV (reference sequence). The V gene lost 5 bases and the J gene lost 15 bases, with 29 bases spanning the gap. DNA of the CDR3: TGTGCCAGCAGTCCTAGGGGTAGCGGAACCACCTTCCGGGGGTTCTTC. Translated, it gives CASSPRGSGTTFRGFF.

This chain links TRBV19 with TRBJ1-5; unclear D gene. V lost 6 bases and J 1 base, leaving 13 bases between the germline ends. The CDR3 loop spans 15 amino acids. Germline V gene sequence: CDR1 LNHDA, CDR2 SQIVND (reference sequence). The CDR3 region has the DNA TGTGCCAGTAGCCCCCTGGCGCGGAGCAATCAGCCCCAGCATTTT. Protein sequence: CASSPLARSNQPQHF.

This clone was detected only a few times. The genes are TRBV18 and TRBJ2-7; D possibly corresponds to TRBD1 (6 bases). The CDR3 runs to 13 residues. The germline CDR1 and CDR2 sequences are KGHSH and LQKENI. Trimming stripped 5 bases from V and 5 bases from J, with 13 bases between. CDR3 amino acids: CASSSSSGDEQYF. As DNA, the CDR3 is TGTGCCAGCTCATCATCTTCAGGGGACGAGCAGTACTTC.

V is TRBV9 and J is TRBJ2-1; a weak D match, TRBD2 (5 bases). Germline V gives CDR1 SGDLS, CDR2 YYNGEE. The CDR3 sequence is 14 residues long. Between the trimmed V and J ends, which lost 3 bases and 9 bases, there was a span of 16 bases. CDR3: CASSDPAKRAEQFF. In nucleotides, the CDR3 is TGTGCCAGCAGCGACCCCGCTAAGAGGGCTGAGCAGTTCTTC.

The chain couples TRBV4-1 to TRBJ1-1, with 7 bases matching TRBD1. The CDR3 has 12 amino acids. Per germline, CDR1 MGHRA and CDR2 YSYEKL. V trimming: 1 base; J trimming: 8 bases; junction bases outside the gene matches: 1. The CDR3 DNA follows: TGCGCCAGCAGCCAAGTAGGGGGCGAAGCTTTCTTT. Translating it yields CASSQVGGEAFF.

The DNA of the CDR3 is TGTGCCAGCAGCTTGGGGACAGGGAACTATGGCTACACCTTC. This codes for CASSLGTGNYGYTF. J is TRBJ1-2 and V is TRBV5-4; TRBD1 aligns across 8 bases. Germline lookup yields CDR1 SGHNT and CDR2 YYREEE (reference sequence). The CDR3 spans 14 residues. Germline trimming cut 0 bases from V and 2 bases from J; bases unmatched to any gene: 0. The variable domain in full, completed from reference TRBV5-4 and TRBJ1-2, reads ETGVTQSPTHLIKTRGQQVTLRCSSQSGHNTVSWYQQALGQGPQFIFQYYREEENGRGNFPPRFSGLQFPNYSSELNVNALELDDSALYLCASSLGTGNYGYTFGSGTRLTVV.

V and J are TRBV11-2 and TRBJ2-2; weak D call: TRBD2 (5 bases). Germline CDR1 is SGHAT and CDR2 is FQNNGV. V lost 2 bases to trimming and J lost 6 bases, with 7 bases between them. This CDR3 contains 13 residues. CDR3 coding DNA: TGTGCCAGCAGCTTAACTAGTCCCGGGGAGCTGTTTTTT. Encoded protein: CASSLTSPGELFF.

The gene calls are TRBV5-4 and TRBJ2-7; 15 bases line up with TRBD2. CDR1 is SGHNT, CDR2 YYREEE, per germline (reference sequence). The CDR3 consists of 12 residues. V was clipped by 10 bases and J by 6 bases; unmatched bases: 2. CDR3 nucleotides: TGTGCCTGGGGACTAGCGGGAGGCGAGCAGTACTTC. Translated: CAWGLAGGEQYF.

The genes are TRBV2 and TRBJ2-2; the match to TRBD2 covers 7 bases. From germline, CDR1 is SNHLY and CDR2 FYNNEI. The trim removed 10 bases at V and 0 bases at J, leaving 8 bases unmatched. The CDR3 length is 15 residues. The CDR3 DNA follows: TGTGCCATCAGGCGGGGGACCGCGAACACCGGGGAGCTGTTTTTT. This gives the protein CAIRRGTANTGELFF. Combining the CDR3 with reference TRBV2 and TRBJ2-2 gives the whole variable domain EPEVTQTPSHQVTQMGQEVILRCVPISNHLYFYWYRQILGQKVEFLVSFYNNEISEKSEIFDDQFSVERPDGSNFTLKIRSTKLEDSAMYFCAIRRGTANTGELFFGEGSRLTVL.

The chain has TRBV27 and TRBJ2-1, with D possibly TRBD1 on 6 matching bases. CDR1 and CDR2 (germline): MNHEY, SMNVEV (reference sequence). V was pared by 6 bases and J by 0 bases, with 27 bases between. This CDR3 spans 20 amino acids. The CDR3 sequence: CASRVYGSNRQVSSYNEQFF. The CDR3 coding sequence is TGTGCCAGCAGAGTTTACGGCAGTAACCGACAGGTGAGCTCCTACAATGAGCAGTTCTTC.

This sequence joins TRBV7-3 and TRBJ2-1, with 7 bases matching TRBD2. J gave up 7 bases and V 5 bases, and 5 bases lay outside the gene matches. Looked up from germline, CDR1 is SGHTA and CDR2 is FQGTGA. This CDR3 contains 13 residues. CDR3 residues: CASSVGRENEQFF. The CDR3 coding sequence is TGTGCCAGCAGCGTGGGGCGGGAGAATGAGCAGTTCTTC.

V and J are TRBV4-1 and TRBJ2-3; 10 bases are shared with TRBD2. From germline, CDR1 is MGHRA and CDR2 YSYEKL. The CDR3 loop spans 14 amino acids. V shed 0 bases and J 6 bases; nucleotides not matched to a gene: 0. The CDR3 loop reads CASSQEGLADTQYF. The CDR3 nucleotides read TGCGCCAGCAGCCAAGAGGGACTAGCGGATACGCAGTATTTT.

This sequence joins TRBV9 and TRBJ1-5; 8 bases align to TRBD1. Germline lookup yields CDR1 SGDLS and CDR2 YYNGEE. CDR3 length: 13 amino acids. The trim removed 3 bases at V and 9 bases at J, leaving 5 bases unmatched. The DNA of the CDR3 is TGTGCCAGCAGCGGGACAGGGTCATGGCCCCAGCATTTT. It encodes CASSGTGSWPQHF. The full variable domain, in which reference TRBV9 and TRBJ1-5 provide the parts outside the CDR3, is DSGVTQTPKHLITATGQRVTLRCSPRSGDLSVYWYQQSLDQGLQFLIQYYNGEERAKGNILERFSAQQFPDLHSELNLSSLELGDSALYFCASSGTGSWPQHFGDGTRLSIL.

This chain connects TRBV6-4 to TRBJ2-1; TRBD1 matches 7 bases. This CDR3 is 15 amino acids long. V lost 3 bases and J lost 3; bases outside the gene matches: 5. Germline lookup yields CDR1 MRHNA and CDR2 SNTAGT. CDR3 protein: CASSEEAGGYNEQFF. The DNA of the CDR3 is TGTGCCAGCAGTGAAGAGGCAGGGGGCTACAATGAGCAGTTCTTC.

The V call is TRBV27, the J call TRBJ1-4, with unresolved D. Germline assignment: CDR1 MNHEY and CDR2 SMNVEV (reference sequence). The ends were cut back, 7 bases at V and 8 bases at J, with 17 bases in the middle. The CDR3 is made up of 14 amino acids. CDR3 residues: CASTRAGKREKLFF. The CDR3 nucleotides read TGTGCCAGCACAAGGGCGGGGAAGCGAGAAAAACTGTTTTTT.

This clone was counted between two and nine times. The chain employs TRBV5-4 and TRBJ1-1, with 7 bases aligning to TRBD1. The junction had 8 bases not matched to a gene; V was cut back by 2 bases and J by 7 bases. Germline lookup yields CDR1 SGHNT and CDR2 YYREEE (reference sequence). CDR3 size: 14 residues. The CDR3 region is CASSLTGATGEAFF. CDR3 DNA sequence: TGTGCCAGCAGCTTAACAGGGGCTACTGGTGAAGCTTTCTTT. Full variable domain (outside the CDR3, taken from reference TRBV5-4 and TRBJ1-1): ETGVTQSPTHLIKTRGQQVTLRCSSQSGHNTVSWYQQALGQGPQFIFQYYREEENGRGNFPPRFSGLQFPNYSSELNVNALELDDSALYLCASSLTGATGEAFFGQGTRLTVV.

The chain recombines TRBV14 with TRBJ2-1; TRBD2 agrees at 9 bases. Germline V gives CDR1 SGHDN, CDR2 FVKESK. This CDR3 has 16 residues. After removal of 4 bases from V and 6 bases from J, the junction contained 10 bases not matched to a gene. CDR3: CASSPLGLASGNEQFF. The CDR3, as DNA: TGTGCCAGCAGCCCCCTGGGACTAGCATCCGGCAATGAGCAGTTCTTC.

The CDR3 DNA follows: TGTGCCAGCAGCGTAGGGGCAGGGTATGGCTACTCAAGCTCCTACGAGCAGTACTTC. It yields the protein CASSVGAGYGYSSSYEQYF. V usage is TRBV9 and J usage is TRBJ2-7; D may be TRBD1 (5 bases). Per germline, CDR1 SGDLS and CDR2 YYNGEE. The CDR3 length is 19 residues. The V end was cut by 0 bases, the J end by 0 bases, with 22 bases between.

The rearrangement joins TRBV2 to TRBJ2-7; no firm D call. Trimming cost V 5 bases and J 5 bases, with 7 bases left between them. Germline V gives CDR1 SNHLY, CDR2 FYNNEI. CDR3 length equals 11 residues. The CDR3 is CASSPQDEQYF. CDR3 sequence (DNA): TGTGCCAGCAGTCCCCAGGACGAGCAGTACTTC.

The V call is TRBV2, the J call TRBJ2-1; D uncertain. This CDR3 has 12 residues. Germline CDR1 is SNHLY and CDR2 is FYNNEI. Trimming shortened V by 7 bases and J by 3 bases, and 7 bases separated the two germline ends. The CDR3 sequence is CASMSNYNEQFF. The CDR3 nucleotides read TGTGCCAGCATGTCCAACTACAATGAGCAGTTCTTC.

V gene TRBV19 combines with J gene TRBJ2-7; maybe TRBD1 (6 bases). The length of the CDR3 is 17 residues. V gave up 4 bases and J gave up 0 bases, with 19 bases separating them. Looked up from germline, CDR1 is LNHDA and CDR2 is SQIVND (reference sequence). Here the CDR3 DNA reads TGTGCCAGTAGTACCCTTCCGCCCGCAGGGGACTCCTACGAGCAGTACTTC. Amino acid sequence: CASSTLPPAGDSYEQYF.

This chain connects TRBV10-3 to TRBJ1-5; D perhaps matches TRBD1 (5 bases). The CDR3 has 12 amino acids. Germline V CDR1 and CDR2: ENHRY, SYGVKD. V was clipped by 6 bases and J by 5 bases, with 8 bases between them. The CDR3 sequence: CAIRGGDQPQHF. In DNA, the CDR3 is TGTGCCATCAGGGGGGGGGATCAGCCCCAGCATTTT.